This T cell receptor beta chain comes out of a study of regulatory T cells in long-lasting Graves disease. Study-level findings and limits: TCR diversity was lower in persistent Graves' patients than in newly diagnosed ones. There were preferences for TRBV28, TRBJ1-2 and TRBJ2-5 in persistent disease.

This clonotype occurred a few times. What it binds is unknown. Through Arm-PCR of CDR3 regions and iRepertoire HTBI primers, TCR beta libraries were built. TCRdb reprocessed the multiplex PCR reads via MiXCR and lists one record per CDR3 protein. This sample has about 470,000 distinct CDR3 sequences, with 15% to 20% found just once. The CDR3 has 11 amino acids. With 7 bases removed from V and 7 bases from J, the gap between germline ends came to 12 bases. Germline V gene lookup returns CDR1 DFQATT and CDR2 SNEGSKA (reference sequence). Time point specified: newly diagnosed GD, antithyroid drugs for less than 3 months. RNA isolated from PBMCs was used to make the TCR library. Another study also made use of these data, one on T cells in Graves' hyperthyroidism and ophthalmopathy. Turning to that study: It was uncontrolled infection, other autoimmune disease, pregnancy or lactation that excluded patients. Used for diagnoses were clinical symptoms, serum thyroxine and TRAb, thyroid ultrasound and orbital computed tomography.

This sequence was found in a man aged 40-50 years with Graves disease. The rearrangement uses TRBV20-1 and TRBJ2-3; D is uncertain. The sequencing used peripheral blood mononuclear cells (PBMCs), collected at new diagnosis, from a patient treated with antithyroid drugs. CDR3 loop: CSGTYRYTQYF. The CDR3 DNA reads TGCAGTGGGACCTATCGCTATACGCAGTATTTT.